A selection of T cell receptor beta chains follows, all from one sample in a study of cytomegalovirus exposure and HLA in healthy donors. Produced via immunoSEQ multiplex PCR; TCRdb's table is partial and in-frame only. The repertoire holds around 170,000 clones, around 78% seen once, with around 7% in the top ten. Sample: PBMCs. The receptor set was obtained from a woman aged 35 to 49 in good health and CMV-seropositive. The CDR3 runs from the conserved cysteine through the conserved F or W. Each record gives: V gene, clone size, J gene, D gene, CDR3 DNA, CDR3 protein. A D gene is named only where the DNA matches it firmly. Clone size, where shown, is once, few, many, or a class for clones that have expanded.

v_call: TRBV28
clone_size: once
j_call: TRBJ2-4
d_call: TRBD2
cdr3_nt: TGTGCCAGCAGTTTGGCCGGGACTAGAAACATTCAGTACTTC
cdr3_aa: CASSLAGTRNIQYF

v_call: TRBV11-2
clone_size: .
j_call: TRBJ1-4
d_call: TRBD1
cdr3_nt: TGTGCCAGCAGCTTCGGGGACAGGGGGCTCGTTAATGAAAAACTGTTTTTT
cdr3_aa: CASSFGDRGLVNEKLFF

v_call: TRBV6-5
clone_size: .
j_call: TRBJ2-7
d_call: .
cdr3_nt: TGTGCCAGCAGTCCTACCGCTGGACAGCCCTACGAGCAGTACTTC
cdr3_aa: CASSPTAGQPYEQYF

v_call: TRBV6-5
clone_size: .
j_call: TRBJ2-5
d_call: .
cdr3_nt: TGTGCCAGCAGCAGGAACGCCGGAGAGACCCAGTACTTC
cdr3_aa: CASSRNAGETQYF

v_call: TRBV10-1
clone_size: .
j_call: TRBJ1-1
d_call: TRBD1
cdr3_nt: TGCGCCAGCCAGGGGGACGGGGACACTGAAGCTTTCTTT
cdr3_aa: CASQGDGDTEAFF

v_call: TRBV25-1
clone_size: .
j_call: TRBJ1-6
d_call: TRBD1
cdr3_nt: TGTGCCAGCAGGTCGGCCGGGACAGCTAATTCACCCCTCCACTTT
cdr3_aa: CASRSAGTANSPLHF

v_call: TRBV30
clone_size: .
j_call: TRBJ2-7
d_call: .
cdr3_nt: TGTGCCTGGAGTGTACCCGGTATCGAGCAGTACTTC
cdr3_aa: CAWSVPGIEQYF

v_call: TRBV6-1
clone_size: once
j_call: TRBJ1-6
d_call: .
cdr3_nt: TGTGCCAGCATGGAGAGCTCCTATAATTCACCCCTCCACTTT
cdr3_aa: CASMESSYNSPLHF

v_call: TRBV7-9
clone_size: once
j_call: TRBJ1-1
d_call: .
cdr3_nt: TGTGCCAGCAGTCCCACAAGGAGGAGTGAAGCTTTCTTT
cdr3_aa: CASSPTRRSEAFF

v_call: TRBV18
clone_size: .
j_call: TRBJ2-3
d_call: .
cdr3_nt: TGTGCCAGCTCACCATCCCCAACAGATACGCAGTATTTT
cdr3_aa: CASSPSPTDTQYF

v_call: TRBV27
clone_size: few
j_call: TRBJ1-2
d_call: .
cdr3_nt: TGTGCCAGCAGTTCCACGGGACAAACTAACTATGGCTACACCTTC
cdr3_aa: CASSSTGQTNYGYTF

v_call: TRBV5-6
clone_size: .
j_call: TRBJ1-4
d_call: TRBD1
cdr3_nt: TGTGCCAGCAGCTCGTCACAGGGGGCGAGAGAAAAACTGTTTTTT
cdr3_aa: CASSSSQGAREKLFF

v_call: TRBV30
clone_size: .
j_call: TRBJ1-5
d_call: TRBD1
cdr3_nt: TGTGCCTGGGGGACAGGGCCCAATCAGCCCCAGCATTTT
cdr3_aa: CAWGTGPNQPQHF

v_call: TRBV19
clone_size: .
j_call: TRBJ1-5
d_call: .
cdr3_nt: TGTGCCAGTAGCTATAGCAGTAATCAGCCCCAGCATTTT
cdr3_aa: CASSYSSNQPQHF

v_call: TRBV2
clone_size: .
j_call: TRBJ1-6
d_call: .
cdr3_nt: TGTGCCAGCACCAGGACAGAAAAGACGGATTCACCCCTCCACTTT
cdr3_aa: CASTRTEKTDSPLHF

v_call: TRBV5-4
clone_size: .
j_call: TRBJ2-7
d_call: .
cdr3_nt: TGTGCCAGCAGCTTAGGGCAGGGGATTTCCTACGAGCAGTACTTC
cdr3_aa: CASSLGQGISYEQYF

v_call: TRBV6-6
clone_size: .
j_call: TRBJ1-5
d_call: .
cdr3_nt: TGTGCCAGCAGAAACAAGCGCCAGCATTTT
cdr3_aa: CASRNKRQHF

v_call: TRBV5-1
clone_size: .
j_call: TRBJ1-2
d_call: .
cdr3_nt: TGCGCCAGCAGCTTGGACGGACGGGGGTCTGGCGGCTACACCTTC
cdr3_aa: CASSLDGRGSGGYTF

v_call: TRBV10-3
clone_size: .
j_call: TRBJ1-4
d_call: .
cdr3_nt: TGTGCCATCGGCCGGGGTGACTCGAGAGAAAAACTGTTTTTT
cdr3_aa: CAIGRGDSREKLFF

v_call: TRBV4-1
clone_size: once
j_call: TRBJ1-5
d_call: .
cdr3_nt: TGCGCCAGCAGCCAAGAAGGACTGAATAGCAATCAGCCCCAGCATTTT
cdr3_aa: CASSQEGLNSNQPQHF

v_call: TRBV16
clone_size: .
j_call: TRBJ1-1
d_call: .
cdr3_nt: TGTGCCAGCAGCCAATCAGGGGGGGGAAAACAAGAAGCTTTCTTT
cdr3_aa: CASSQSGGGKQEAFF

v_call: TRBV5-8
clone_size: few
j_call: TRBJ1-3
d_call: .
cdr3_nt: TGTGCCAGCAGCCATAGGTCCGGGGCTGGAAACACCATATATTTT
cdr3_aa: CASSHRSGAGNTIYF

v_call: TRBV7-2
clone_size: few
j_call: TRBJ2-1
d_call: TRBD2
cdr3_nt: TGTGCCAGCAGCTTGTGGGAAACAGCGGGGGGGCAGTTCTTC
cdr3_aa: CASSLWETAGGQFF

v_call: TRBV5-1
clone_size: .
j_call: TRBJ1-2
d_call: TRBD1
cdr3_nt: TGCGCCAGCTACAGTGGAGGACAGGGCTATGGCTACACCTTC
cdr3_aa: CASYSGGQGYGYTF

v_call: TRBV9
clone_size: .
j_call: TRBJ2-1
d_call: .
cdr3_nt: TGTGCCAGCAGCGTAGGGTCAACAGAAGGCAATGAGCAGTTCTTC
cdr3_aa: CASSVGSTEGNEQFF

v_call: TRBV6-1
clone_size: .
j_call: TRBJ1-4
d_call: TRBD1
cdr3_nt: TGTGCCAGCAGTGTTAGTCCAGGGGGTAATGAAAAACTGTTTTTT
cdr3_aa: CASSVSPGGNEKLFF

v_call: TRBV7-6
clone_size: .
j_call: TRBJ2-3
d_call: .
cdr3_nt: TGTGCCAGCAGTAGCATTGGGTACGATACGCAGTATTTT
cdr3_aa: CASSSIGYDTQYF

v_call: TRBV6-6
clone_size: .
j_call: TRBJ1-4
d_call: .
cdr3_nt: TGTGCCAGCAGTTACGGGGGGGGAGTCAATGAAAAACTGTTTTTT
cdr3_aa: CASSYGGGVNEKLFF

v_call: TRBV4-2
clone_size: .
j_call: TRBJ1-2
d_call: .
cdr3_nt: TGTGCCAGCAGCCAAGTAGGAGGAATTGGGGGGGTTGGCTACACCTTC
cdr3_aa: CASSQVGGIGGVGYTF

v_call: TRBV12-5
clone_size: .
j_call: TRBJ1-5
d_call: .
cdr3_nt: TGTGCTAGTGGTTTAGGGGTTCCCAATCAGCCCCAGCATTTT
cdr3_aa: CASGLGVPNQPQHF

v_call: TRBV13
clone_size: .
j_call: TRBJ2-5
d_call: TRBD2
cdr3_nt: TGTGCCAGCAGCTCTGGGAGGCGTACGGGGGGAGAGACCCAGTACTTC
cdr3_aa: CASSSGRRTGGETQYF

v_call: TRBV5-3
clone_size: .
j_call: TRBJ1-6
d_call: TRBD1
cdr3_nt: TGTGCCAGAAGCCCCGCAGGGGGCGCTAAGAATTCACCCCTCCACTTT
cdr3_aa: CARSPAGGAKNSPLHF

v_call: TRBV6-5
clone_size: .
j_call: TRBJ2-3
d_call: TRBD2
cdr3_nt: TGTGCCAGCAGTTTCCTCCGGGGGGGCGGGACAGATACGCAGTATTTT
cdr3_aa: CASSFLRGGGTDTQYF

v_call: TRBV28
clone_size: .
j_call: TRBJ1-4
d_call: .
cdr3_nt: TGTGCCAGCACCCCTTTGGCTAGGGGCAAACTGTTTTTT
cdr3_aa: CASTPLARGKLFF

v_call: TRBV10-3
clone_size: .
j_call: TRBJ1-1
d_call: TRBD1
cdr3_nt: TGTGCCATCTCTGCCGGGACAGTGGTTCCCCCTGAAGCTTTCTTT
cdr3_aa: CAISAGTVVPPEAFF

v_call: TRBV6-1
clone_size: .
j_call: TRBJ1-1
d_call: .
cdr3_nt: TGTGCCAGCAGGGTTAACAGAGACACTGAAGCTTTCTTT
cdr3_aa: CASRVNRDTEAFF

v_call: TRBV2
clone_size: .
j_call: TRBJ2-2
d_call: .
cdr3_nt: TGTGCCAGCAGTCCAGGGGCTGGCACCGGGGAGCTGTTTTTT
cdr3_aa: CASSPGAGTGELFF

v_call: TRBV7-2
clone_size: .
j_call: TRBJ2-7
d_call: .
cdr3_nt: TGTGCCAGCAGCCCAAGTCTAGGGGATTACGAGCAGTACTTC
cdr3_aa: CASSPSLGDYEQYF

v_call: TRBV5-1
clone_size: .
j_call: TRBJ2-2
d_call: TRBD1
cdr3_nt: TGCGCCAGCAGCCCGGACAGGGCGGTAACCGGGGAGCTGTTTTTT
cdr3_aa: CASSPDRAVTGELFF

v_call: TRBV19
clone_size: .
j_call: TRBJ1-1
d_call: TRBD1
cdr3_nt: TGTGCCAGTAGTCTTAACAGGGGGCGGGACACTGAAGCTTTCTTT
cdr3_aa: CASSLNRGRDTEAFF

v_call: TRBV6-6
clone_size: .
j_call: TRBJ1-3
d_call: .
cdr3_nt: TGTGCCAGCAGCCAAACACAGGGCTCTGGAAACACCATATATTTT
cdr3_aa: CASSQTQGSGNTIYF

v_call: TRBV6-5
clone_size: .
j_call: TRBJ1-6
d_call: TRBD1
cdr3_nt: TGTGCCAGCAGTTACTCGGGACAGAAAGGTTCACCCCTCCACTTT
cdr3_aa: CASSYSGQKGSPLHF

v_call: TRBV9
clone_size: once
j_call: TRBJ2-3
d_call: TRBD2
cdr3_nt: TGTGCCAGCAGCAAATTAGCGGGGTCGTCAGATACGCAGTATTTT
cdr3_aa: CASSKLAGSSDTQYF

v_call: TRBV30
clone_size: .
j_call: TRBJ1-4
d_call: .
cdr3_nt: TGTGCCTCACCCGGCAGGTATAATGAAAAACTGTTTTTT
cdr3_aa: CASPGRYNEKLFF

v_call: TRBV5-1
clone_size: .
j_call: TRBJ2-1
d_call: TRBD2
cdr3_nt: TGCGCCAGCAGCTTCCTAGCGGGGGGCCTTTACAATGAGCAGTTCTTC
cdr3_aa: CASSFLAGGLYNEQFF

v_call: TRBV2
clone_size: .
j_call: TRBJ2-5
d_call: TRBD2
cdr3_nt: TGTGCCAGCAGTTCCCCCGCGACTAGCGGGGGCCCCTCGGAAGAGACCCAGTACTTC
cdr3_aa: CASSSPATSGGPSEETQYF

v_call: TRBV2
clone_size: .
j_call: TRBJ2-1
d_call: TRBD2
cdr3_nt: TGTGCCAGCAGTGAATATCGTTTAGCGGGTGGGCTTTCGGATGAGCAGTTCTTC
cdr3_aa: CASSEYRLAGGLSDEQFF

v_call: TRBV6-1
clone_size: .
j_call: TRBJ2-5
d_call: TRBD2
cdr3_nt: TGTGCCAGCAGGCGGGGGGGTGACAGGGAGACCCAGTACTTC
cdr3_aa: CASRRGGDRETQYF

v_call: TRBV5-6
clone_size: .
j_call: TRBJ2-3
d_call: TRBD2
cdr3_nt: TGTGCCAGCAGCAAACCAGCGGGGGGGCTTCTTGGTGATACGCAGTATTTT
cdr3_aa: CASSKPAGGLLGDTQYF

v_call: TRBV5-6
clone_size: .
j_call: TRBJ1-1
d_call: .
cdr3_nt: TGTGCCAGCAGCTTGGGCTCGGGTTTCGCTGAAGCTTTCTTT
cdr3_aa: CASSLGSGFAEAFF

v_call: TRBV5-5
clone_size: .
j_call: TRBJ1-4
d_call: .
cdr3_nt: TGTGCCAGCAGCCCCCTGTTGACAGCAACTAATGAAAAACTGTTTTTT
cdr3_aa: CASSPLLTATNEKLFF

v_call: TRBV6-1
clone_size: .
j_call: TRBJ1-4
d_call: .
cdr3_nt: TGTGCCAGCATTTGGGGGGGCTCGGCGGGTGAAAAACTGTTTTTT
cdr3_aa: CASIWGGSAGEKLFF

v_call: TRBV2
clone_size: .
j_call: TRBJ2-7
d_call: TRBD1
cdr3_nt: TGTGCCAGCTCGACGGGACAGGGGGCAGAGAAGTACTTC
cdr3_aa: CASSTGQGAEKYF

v_call: TRBV6-6
clone_size: once
j_call: TRBJ1-3
d_call: .
cdr3_nt: TGTGCCAGCATCACAGGGTCTGGAAACACCATATATTTT
cdr3_aa: CASITGSGNTIYF